A single sample gave rise to the 22 T cell receptor beta chains below, sequenced in a study of T cell responses to AZD1222 COVID-19 vaccine (dated by TCRdb to the early 2020s). Per the publication, the time point label means: baseline before first vaccination. Library method: the immunoSEQ multiplex PCR assay. TCRdb retrieved this table from immuneACCESS and kept in-frame rearrangements only. Not all clones are present; in checked studies, unresolved V genes account for under half, and no reason is known for the remainder. For this sample the table gives 86,000 or so clones, of which approximately 89% were detected only once. The ten largest clones take up about 2.2% of the sample. The sequencing here drew on peripheral blood, taken on day 0 of AZD1222 vaccination. The receptors come from an adult in good health.

The chain recombines TRBV5-1 with TRBJ1-4; D gene uncertain. Germline V gives CDR1 SGHRS, CDR2 YFSETQ. The V gene lost 3 bases and the J gene lost 6 bases, with 12 bases spanning the gap. The CDR3 covers 14 residues. The CDR3 loop is CASSSGRRDEKLFF. The DNA for the CDR3 is TGCGCCAGCAGCTCCGGACGGAGGGATGAAAAACTGTTTTTT.

The rearrangement links TRBV2 to TRBJ2-5; D unresolved. CDR1 is SNHLY and CDR2 is FYNNEI in the germline V gene. The CDR3 extends over 13 amino acids. Trimming cost V 5 bases and J 5 bases, with 12 bases left between them. The CDR3 reads CASSPGPMETQYF. The DNA of the CDR3 is TGTGCCAGCAGTCCGGGTCCTATGGAGACCCAGTACTTC.

This clone was counted only a few times. The J gene is TRBJ2-7, the V gene TRBV5-8, with D unresolved. Germline lookup yields CDR1 SGHTS and CDR2 YDEGEE. V was pared by 4 bases and J by 6 bases, with 11 bases between. The CDR3 is made up of 12 amino acids. This chain's CDR3 is CASSRTGLEQYF. CDR3 nucleotide sequence: TGTGCCAGCAGCAGGACCGGCCTCGAGCAGTACTTC.

V usage is TRBV18 and J usage is TRBJ2-5; maybe TRBD2 (5 bases). CDR3 length: 13 amino acids. Deletions cut 1 base from V and 5 bases from J, with 8 bases between. Germline lookup yields CDR1 KGHSH and CDR2 LQKENI. The CDR3 here is CASSPRETETQYF. In nucleotides, the CDR3 is TGTGCCAGCTCACCACGGGAGACGGAGACCCAGTACTTC.

The chain has TRBV30 and TRBJ1-2; maybe TRBD1 (6 bases). This CDR3 has 13 amino acids. Germline CDR1 GTSNPN, CDR2 SVGIG (reference sequence). Trimming removed 1 base at V and 3 bases at J, with 9 bases between. CDR3 sequence reads: CAWSAQGYYGYTF. DNA of the CDR3: TGTGCCTGGAGTGCCCAGGGGTACTATGGCTACACCTTC.

The rearrangement links TRBV14 to TRBJ1-6; 8 nucleotides align to TRBD1. Per germline, CDR1 SGHDN and CDR2 FVKESK. The CDR3 sequence is 17 residues long. Trimming removed 1 base from V and 7 bases from J; junction bases left unmatched: 9. This CDR3 reads CASSQGGRGRANSPLHF. Here the CDR3 DNA reads TGTGCCAGCAGCCAAGGGGGCAGGGGGCGAGCCAATTCACCCCTCCACTTT.

The chain links TRBV5-4 to TRBJ2-2, with D perhaps TRBD1 (6 bases). Trimming took 0 bases from V and 4 from J, leaving 10 bases between them. Germline V gene lookup returns CDR1 SGHNT and CDR2 YYREEE (reference sequence). This CDR3 is 15 amino acids long. Written as DNA, the CDR3 is TGTGCCAGCAGCTTGGAACTAGGGGGCACCGGGGAGCTGTTTTTT. The encoded protein is CASSLELGGTGELFF. Based on the CDR3 plus reference TRBV5-4 and TRBJ2-2, the full variable domain is ETGVTQSPTHLIKTRGQQVTLRCSSQSGHNTVSWYQQALGQGPQFIFQYYREEENGRGNFPPRFSGLQFPNYSSELNVNALELDDSALYLCASSLELGGTGELFFGEGSRLTVL.

This clone appeared a single time. The DNA of the CDR3 is TGTGCCAGTAGTATTTACCGCGGAGCCAAAAACATTCAGTACTTC. It yields the protein CASSIYRGAKNIQYF. The genes are TRBV19 and TRBJ2-4; D ambiguous. Germline V gene sequence: CDR1 LNHDA, CDR2 SQIVND (reference sequence). Trimming shortened V by 3 bases and J by 0 bases, and 9 bases separated the two germline ends. CDR3 length: 15 residues.

The rearrangement joins TRBV6-4 to TRBJ2-7; 14 nucleotides match TRBD2. Germline CDR1 and CDR2: MRHNA and SNTAGT. CDR3 length: 17 amino acids. The trim removed 0 bases at V and 5 bases at J, leaving 6 bases unmatched. CDR3 region: CASSDSTGLAGVDEQYF. The CDR3 DNA reads TGTGCCAGCAGTGACTCTACGGGACTAGCGGGAGTAGACGAGCAGTACTTC.

The chain employs TRBV5-6 and TRBJ2-2; no reliable D call. Germline CDR1 is SGHDT and CDR2 is YYEEEE. V was pared by 2 bases and J by 1 base, with 9 bases between. The CDR3 contains 15 residues. The CDR3 is CASSFTKGNTGELFF. CDR3 bases: TGTGCCAGCAGCTTTACCAAAGGGAACACCGGGGAGCTGTTTTTT.

The J gene is TRBJ2-4, the V gene TRBV5-1; 9 bases map to TRBD1. With V trimmed by 0 bases and J by 3 bases, 4 bases remained unmatched. From germline, CDR1 is SGHRS and CDR2 YFSETQ. This CDR3 region has 16 residues. Here the CDR3 reads CASSLGDREGKNIQYF. For the CDR3, the DNA is TGCGCCAGCAGCTTGGGGGACAGGGAGGGCAAAAACATTCAGTACTTC.

The rearrangement links TRBV5-4 to TRBJ2-1, with 11 bases fitting TRBD2. The CDR3 runs to 18 residues. With 3 bases clipped from V and 7 bases from J, the junction kept 15 bases outside the gene matches. Looked up from germline, CDR1 is SGHNT and CDR2 is YYREEE (reference sequence). In DNA form, the CDR3 reads TGTGCCAGCAGCTGGACGAAACTAGCGGGAGTCGGCGTGAATGAGCAGTTCTTC. Translated: CASSWTKLAGVGVNEQFF.

The genes are TRBV2 and TRBJ1-6; D not resolved. V shed 1 base and J shed 10 bases, with 11 bases lying between them. Germline V gene lookup returns CDR1 SNHLY and CDR2 FYNNEI. CDR3 size: 14 residues. As DNA, the CDR3 is TGTGCCAGCAGTGAAGTCGGAGCCTGGTCACCCCTCCACTTT. Amino acid sequence: CASSEVGAWSPLHF.

The chain has TRBV11-2 and TRBJ2-5; TRBD1 might be the D (6 bases). The CDR3 covers 14 residues. Trimming removed 5 bases at V and 5 bases at J, with 15 bases between. Germline V gene data show CDR1 as SGHAT and CDR2 as FQNNGV. The CDR3 DNA follows: TGTGCCAGCAGCGTCTCGGGACAAGTGGAGACCCAGTACTTC. Protein sequence: CASSVSGQVETQYF.

This clone appeared a single time. The gene calls are TRBV5-1 and TRBJ2-3; perhaps TRBD2 as D (5 bases). Deletions cut 0 bases from V and 6 bases from J, with 14 bases between. The CDR3 has 15 residues. From germline, CDR1 is SGHRS and CDR2 YFSETQ. CDR3 in amino acids: CASSLGRGFSDTQYF. CDR3 in DNA: TGCGCCAGCAGCTTGGGCCGGGGTTTCTCGGATACGCAGTATTTT.

This clone was detected only once. This sequence joins TRBV6-5 and TRBJ1-2, with unresolved D. The length of the CDR3 is 12 residues. Germline loops: CDR1 MNHEY, CDR2 SVGAGI. V gave up 8 bases and J gave up 2 bases, with 9 bases separating them. The CDR3 nucleotides read TGTGCCAGCGAGGGTGGGAACTATGGCTACACCTTC. This translates into CASEGGNYGYTF.

This chain joins TRBV9 and TRBJ2-7, with a weak D call TRBD1 (6 bases). Looked up from germline, CDR1 is SGDLS and CDR2 is YYNGEE. This CDR3 contains 13 residues. The V and J ends lost 3 bases and 6 bases respectively, with 13 bases between them. The DNA for the CDR3 is TGTGCCAGCAGCGCCAGGGGTGAGACCGAGCAGTACTTC. It yields the protein CASSARGETEQYF.

The chain carries TRBV10-2 and TRBJ2-6, with D tentatively TRBD2 (6 bases). CDR1 and CDR2 from the germline V gene are WSHSY and SAAADI. The germline V and J ends were trimmed by 3 bases and 4 bases, with 10 bases remaining between them. This CDR3 is 15 amino acids long. The CDR3 spells CASSDGGSGANVLTF. CDR3 DNA: TGCGCCAGCAGTGATGGGGGGTCGGGGGCCAACGTCCTGACTTTC.

This CDR3 reads CASSSLGLGPYEQYF. The CDR3 region has the DNA TGTGCCAGCAGTTCCCTGGGACTAGGGCCCTACGAGCAGTACTTC. This chain joins TRBV7-9 and TRBJ2-7, with 8 bases fitting TRBD2. V gave up 6 bases and J gave up 2 bases; unmatched junction bases: 9. CDR1 is SEHNR, CDR2 FQNEAQ, per germline (reference sequence). This CDR3 is built from 15 residues.

This rearrangement joins TRBV9 to TRBJ2-5; the match to TRBD1 covers 9 bases. Germline V gene lookup returns CDR1 SGDLS and CDR2 YYNGEE. V lost 0 bases and J lost 3; bases outside the gene matches: 3. The CDR3 runs to 15 residues. The CDR3 DNA sequence: TGTGCCAGCAGCGTAGACGGGACAGGGAAAGAGACCCAGTACTTC. Encoded protein: CASSVDGTGKETQYF.

This chain connects TRBV5-4 to TRBJ2-1; TRBD1 agrees at 8 bases. In germline, CDR1 is SGHNT, CDR2 YYREEE (reference sequence). Unmatched junction bases numbered 11, after V lost 4 bases and J lost 8 bases. The CDR3 spans 15 residues. The CDR3 is CASSPRTGKGDEQFF. The CDR3 bases are TGTGCCAGCAGCCCAAGGACAGGGAAGGGCGATGAGCAGTTCTTC.

This clone was seen once. V usage is TRBV3-1 (or the pseudogene TRBV3-2) and J usage is TRBJ1-2; weak D call: TRBD1 (5 bases). V lost 1 base, J lost 4 bases, and 13 bases lay in between. Germline CDR1 and CDR2: LGHDT and YNNKEL (reference sequence). This CDR3 is 15 amino acids long. CDR3 nucleotides: TGTGCCAGCAGCCAAGGGGGCCAAAGGGGCTATGGCTACACCTTC. Residues: CASSQGGQRGYGYTF.